This TCR beta chain originates from a study of regulatory T cells in long-lasting Graves disease. As for time point: newly diagnosed GD, antithyroid drugs for less than 3 months. After RNA was extracted from PBMCs, the TCR library was made from it. This clonotype was seen a handful of times. CDR3-region Arm-PCR and iRepertoire HTBI primers produced the TCR beta libraries. TCRdb analysed the multiplex PCR reads with MiXCR anew, one entry per CDR3 protein. The table shows approximately 400,000 distinct CDR3 sequences, with about 11% occurring only once. The data also belong to a second study, concerning T cells in Graves' hyperthyroidism and ophthalmopathy.

The sequencing used peripheral blood mononuclear cells (PBMCs), collected at new diagnosis, from a patient treated with antithyroid drugs. The origin of this receptor is a young woman with Graves disease.

CDR3 protein: CASSQGLELPNEQFF. CDR3 nucleotide sequence: TGTGCCAGCAGCCAAGGTCTAGAATTACCCAATGAGCAGTTCTTC. The chain couples TRBV7-6 to TRBJ2-5; D is unclear. The J call may be faulty, since TRBJ2-1 better matches the DNA end. Germline V gives CDR1 SGHVS, CDR2 FNYEAQ. This CDR3 comprises 15 residues.